The 23 T cell receptor beta chains given below trace back to one sample, sequenced in a study of blood T cells in healthy people across ages. Primed by a sample-barcoded 5' primer and a J-beta primer mix, a second PCR proceeded for roughly 7 to 12 cycles. Using its own MiXCR run on the 5' RACE reads, TCRdb lists one record per CDR3 protein. The data show around 710,000 distinct CDR3 sequences, 40% to 45% seen once. The sample comprised blood. The receptors here all came from a woman in her sixties or seventies in good health.

The J gene is TRBJ2-7, the V gene TRBV27, with 15 bases matching TRBD2. The CDR3 contains 16 residues. Germline CDR1 reads MNHEY; CDR2 reads SMNVEV (reference sequence). V was pared by 6 bases and J by 7 bases, with 10 bases of the junction left unmatched. CDR3 region: CASSPRTSGGVNEQYF. The CDR3 nucleotides are TGTGCCAGCAGCCCCCGGACTAGCGGGGGGGTGAATGAGCAGTACTTC.

V usage is TRBV5-1 and J usage is TRBJ1-1, with D possibly TRBD1 on 6 matching bases. The CDR3 is 15 amino acids. V was shortened by 4 bases and J by 4 bases, with 17 bases between the two germline ends. Germline CDR1 and CDR2: SGHRS and YFSETQ. This CDR3 is CASSDETGSGTEAFF. CDR3 coding DNA: TGCGCCAGCAGCGACGAAACAGGGAGCGGCACTGAAGCTTTCTTT.

CDR3 sequence: CSAPGTGKSEQYF. The CDR3 coding sequence is TGCAGTGCTCCCGGGACAGGGAAAAGCGAGCAGTACTTC. This chain uses TRBV20-1 with TRBJ2-4; the match to TRBD1 covers 9 bases. The J call may be mistaken, given a closer DNA end match to TRBJ2-7. The CDR3 is 13 amino acids. Germline V gene data show CDR1 as DFQATT and CDR2 as SNEGSKA (reference sequence).

This clonotype turned up a few times. V and J are TRBV15 and TRBJ2-7; no reliable D call. This CDR3 has 14 amino acids. Germline assignment: CDR1 LNHNV and CDR2 YYDKDF (reference sequence). Trimming cost V 0 bases and J 7 bases, with 13 bases left between them. The CDR3 sequence: CATSRDRDDNEQYF. The CDR3 bases are TGTGCCACCAGCAGAGATAGGGATGACAATGAGCAGTACTTC.

The rearrangement uses TRBV10-3 and TRBJ2-5; tentative D call: TRBD2 (7 bases). CDR1 is ENHRY, CDR2 SYGVKD, per germline. This CDR3 comprises 15 residues. Deletions cut 0 bases from V and 2 bases from J, with 10 bases between. As DNA, the CDR3 is TGTGCCATCAGTGAGTCCGGGGGGCCACAAGAGACCCAGTACTTC. Translation gives CAISESGGPQETQYF.

The J gene is TRBJ2-3, the V gene TRBV27; 13 bases are a match to TRBD2. The CDR3 has 16 residues. V gave up 5 bases and J gave up 3 bases; unmatched junction bases: 5. In germline, CDR1 is MNHEY, CDR2 SMNVEV (reference sequence). Here the CDR3 reads CASSQTSGRVTDTQYF. The CDR3 nucleotides are TGTGCCAGCAGTCAAACTAGCGGGAGGGTGACAGATACGCAGTATTTT.

The chain carries TRBV9 and TRBJ2-7; 7 bases match TRBD2. With V trimmed by 0 bases and J by 6 bases, 3 bases remained unmatched. The length of the CDR3 is 13 residues. In germline, CDR1 is SGDLS, CDR2 YYNGEE. The CDR3: CASSVAGGFEQYF. Written as DNA, the CDR3 is TGTGCCAGCAGCGTAGCGGGAGGATTCGAGCAGTACTTC.

The sample holds a few counts of this clonotype. The rearrangement joins TRBV27 to TRBJ2-7; 7 bases match TRBD1. Germline V gene sequence: CDR1 MNHEY, CDR2 SMNVEV (reference sequence). The V segment lost 4 bases and the J segment 0 bases; nucleotides outside the gene matches: 9. This CDR3 contains 16 residues. CDR3 sequence reads: CASSSGGIRSSYEQYF. The CDR3 DNA follows: TGTGCCAGCAGTTCAGGGGGTATAAGGAGCTCCTACGAGCAGTACTTC.

The V gene is TRBV20-1, the J gene TRBJ2-5; the D is unclear. The ends were cut back, 3 bases at V and 11 bases at J, with 19 bases in the middle. The CDR3 consists of 13 residues. In germline, CDR1 is DFQATT, CDR2 SNEGSKA (reference sequence). CDR3 protein: CSASWGRAYEQYF. The CDR3 coding sequence is TGCAGTGCTAGCTGGGGAAGGGCTTATGAGCAGTACTTC.

The chain combines TRBV10-1 with TRBJ1-1, with D perhaps TRBD1 (6 bases). Germline V gives CDR1 WNHNN, CDR2 SYGVQD (reference sequence). Between the trimmed V and J ends, which lost 7 bases and 7 bases, there was a span of 16 bases. This CDR3 is built from 13 residues. The DNA for the CDR3 is TGCGCCAGCACTACAGGGCAATCCAATGAAGCTTTCTTT. This gives the protein CASTTGQSNEAFF.

This chain links TRBV12-3 or TRBV12-4 with TRBJ2-4; 8 bases agree with TRBD1. The J call may be mistaken, given a closer DNA end match to TRBJ2-7. The CDR3 is 16 amino acids. CDR3 bases: TGTGCCAGCAGTCACGCCAGGACAGGGAAACTCTACGAGCAGTACTTC. Amino acids: CASSHARTGKLYEQYF.

This clonotype has only a few counts. The rearrangement links TRBV27 to TRBJ2-3; the match to TRBD1 covers 12 bases. The germline CDR1 and CDR2 sequences are MNHEY and SMNVEV (reference sequence). The V segment lost 11 bases and the J segment 6 bases; nucleotides outside the gene matches: 9. This CDR3 spans 14 amino acids. CDR3 nucleotides: TGTGCCGTTTCCCGGGACAGGGGGCGGGATACGCAGTATTTT. Amino acids: CAVSRDRGRDTQYF.

This sequence joins TRBV6-1 and TRBJ2-5; D is possibly TRBD1 or TRBD2 (5 bases each). The CDR3 totals 13 residues. V shed 5 bases and J shed 7 bases, with 14 bases lying between them. Germline loops: CDR1 MNHNS, CDR2 SASEGT. The CDR3 loop is CASSRDLGGTQYF. As DNA, the CDR3 is TGTGCCAGCAGTCGGGACCTAGGCGGGACCCAGTACTTC.

This clonotype was recorded once. A junction end diverges from the germline sequence, so it may reflect a read error. J is TRBJ2-4 and V is TRBV12-3 or TRBV12-4; the match to TRBD2 covers 7 bases. The end of the DNA fits TRBJ2-7 better, so the J call may be wrong. CDR3 length equals 13 residues. CDR3 in amino acids: CANSKEGGYEQYF. The CDR3 bases are TGTGCCAACAGTAAGGAGGGAGGGTACGAGCAGTACTTC.

In regard to this clonotype: This may stem from a read error, because a much larger clone lies one nucleotide away. The chain has TRBV29-1 and TRBJ2-5, with a tentative D call TRBD2 (6 bases). CDR3 length equals 15 residues. Looked up from germline, CDR1 is SQVTM and CDR2 is ANQGSEA. CDR3 in DNA: TGCAGCGTTGAAGATTGGGGACTCCGACAAGAGACCCGGTACTTC. It encodes CSVEDWGLRQETRYF.

The V and J genes are TRBV20-1 and TRBJ2-5; a weak D match, TRBD2 (5 bases). The length of the CDR3 is 12 residues. V lost 4 bases and J 11 bases, leaving 17 bases between the germline ends. Germline V lookup: CDR1 DFQATT, CDR2 SNEGSKA (reference sequence). DNA of the CDR3: TGCAGTGCTACCGGGGTTCTCAATGAGCAGTACTTC. Its protein product is CSATGVLNEQYF.

J is TRBJ2-1 and V is TRBV7-9, with TRBD1 matching over 8 bases. The CDR3 totals 13 residues. V shed 3 bases and J 6 bases; nucleotides not matched to a gene: 1. Germline lookup yields CDR1 SEHNR and CDR2 FQNEAQ (reference sequence). The CDR3: CASSLTGVNEQFF. The DNA of the CDR3 is TGTGCCAGCAGCTTGACAGGGGTCAATGAGCAGTTCTTC.

The chain has TRBV27 and TRBJ2-1; D remains ambiguous. With 7 bases removed from V and 5 bases from J, the gap between germline ends came to 9 bases. Germline values: CDR1 MNHEY, CDR2 SMNVEV (reference sequence). The CDR3 is made up of 12 amino acids. CDR3 amino acids: CASKELDNEQFF. The CDR3 DNA is TGTGCCAGCAAAGAACTCGACAATGAGCAGTTCTTC.

The chain recombines TRBV3-1 with TRBJ2-7; TRBD1 might be the D (5 bases). The germline V gene encodes CDR1 LGHDT and CDR2 YNNKEL (reference sequence). Trimming removed 4 bases at V and 5 bases at J, with 9 bases between. This CDR3 region has 12 residues. CDR3 DNA sequence: TGTGCCAGCAGCCCGCAGGGTCACGAGCAGTACTTC. This gives the protein CASSPQGHEQYF.

This clonotype has just a few counts. This chain joins TRBV20-1 and TRBJ2-7; the D gene is possibly TRBD1 (6 bases). V lost 6 bases to trimming and J lost 0 bases, with 9 bases between them. Germline V lookup: CDR1 DFQATT, CDR2 SNEGSKA (reference sequence). The CDR3 sequence is 12 residues long. The CDR3 nucleotides read TGCAGTGCCGGGGACACCTCCTACGAGCAGTACTTC. Residues: CSAGDTSYEQYF.

Ten or more counts support this clonotype. V and J are TRBV5-1 and TRBJ2-7; D might be TRBD2 (6 bases). Germline V gives CDR1 SGHRS, CDR2 YFSETQ. This CDR3 has 13 residues. V was clipped by 2 bases and J by 3 bases, with 9 bases between them. CDR3 sequence (DNA): TGCGCCAGCAGCTTTGGGGGGTTCTACGAGCAGTACTTC. It is translated as CASSFGGFYEQYF.

The chain recombines TRBV12-3 or TRBV12-4 with TRBJ1-1, with D possibly being TRBD1 (6 bases). Between the trimmed V and J ends, which lost 5 bases and 1 base, there was a span of 11 bases. This CDR3 has 14 amino acids. CDR3 in amino acids: CASSVPGANTEAFF. CDR3 coding DNA: TGTGCCAGCAGTGTACCGGGGGCGAACACTGAAGCTTTCTTT.

As to this clonotype: A much more abundant neighbour one base away suggests this may be a read error. CDR3 sequence reads: CASSFIPDYGYNF. CDR3 coding DNA: TGTGCCAGCAGCTTTATCCCAGACTATGGCTACAACTTC. The J gene is TRBJ1-2, the V gene TRBV11-2; unclear D gene. The CDR3 is 13 amino acids. Germline V lookup: CDR1 SGHAT, CDR2 FQNNGV.